Presented here are 30 T cell receptor beta chains from one specimen sequenced in a study of control samples from healthy donors and cancer patients. The data were produced by immunoSEQ multiplex PCR, yet TCRdb's version contains in-frame clones alone and is incomplete. The repertoire has under 200,000 clones, about nine tenths of them found once; the top ten carry approximately 1.4%. Sequencing was performed on blood. The receptor source for this set is a woman in her twenties or thirties in good health.

The chain has TRBV19 and TRBJ2-1, with D possibly TRBD2 on 6 matching bases. The V end lost 5 bases, the J end lost 0 bases, and 14 bases lay between the germline ends. Germline CDR1 reads LNHDA; CDR2 reads SQIVND (reference sequence). The CDR3 totals 16 residues. The CDR3 bases are TGTGCCAGTAGTGTTACTAGCCGTAGCTCCTACAATGAGCAGTTCTTC. Protein product: CASSVTSRSSYNEQFF.

The chain couples TRBV9 to TRBJ2-5; 9 bases are shared with TRBD2. Per the germline V gene, CDR1 is SGDLS and CDR2 is YYNGEE. V shed 3 bases, J shed 3 bases, and the junction held 6 bases outside the gene matches. This CDR3 region has 15 residues. The CDR3, as DNA: TGTGCCAGCAGCGCCGTAGCGGGAGTGAAAGAGACCCAGTACTTC. Translated, it gives CASSAVAGVKETQYF.

This chain joins TRBV27 and TRBJ1-5; 11 bases align to TRBD1. This CDR3 has 15 amino acids. V gave up 6 bases and J gave up 6 bases; unmatched junction bases: 7. Germline CDR1 and CDR2: MNHEY and SMNVEV (reference sequence). This CDR3 reads CASSPGQGAVQPQHF. Written as DNA, the CDR3 is TGTGCCAGCAGCCCCGGACAGGGGGCCGTTCAGCCCCAGCATTTT.

This clone appeared once. The V gene is TRBV28, the J gene TRBJ1-5; 8 positions match TRBD1. V shed 6 bases, J shed 3 bases, and the junction held 4 bases outside the gene matches. This CDR3 spans 14 amino acids. Germline V CDR1 and CDR2: MDHEN, SYDVKM. This chain's CDR3 is CASRGTGNNQPQHF. The CDR3 coding sequence is TGTGCCAGCAGAGGGACAGGCAACAATCAGCCCCAGCATTTT.

The chain joins TRBV21-1 to TRBJ1-2; the table names TRBD1, a call not compared with the DNA. TRBV21-1 is a pseudogene locus. The CDR3 is made up of 16 amino acids. The CDR3 DNA sequence: TGTGCCAGCAGCAAAAGTAAGGACATCACCAACTATGGCTACACCTTC. Residues: CASSKSKDITNYGYTF.

The chain uses TRBV27 and TRBJ1-2; D may be TRBD1 (5 bases). The CDR3 has 14 residues. V was trimmed by 4 bases and J by 0 bases, leaving 9 bases between them. Germline-derived CDR1 and CDR2 are MNHEY and SMNVEV (reference sequence). CDR3: CASSWQGANYGYTF. The CDR3 nucleotides are TGTGCCAGCAGTTGGCAGGGAGCTAACTATGGCTACACCTTC.

About this clone: Additional DNA sequences in this sample encode the identical CDR3. J is TRBJ1-1 and V is TRBV4-2, with D uncertain. The CDR3 loop spans 13 amino acids. Trimming pared 1 base from V and 1 base from J, leaving 4 bases between. Per the germline V gene, CDR1 is LGHNA and CDR2 is YNFKEQ. CDR3 coding DNA: TGTGCCAGCAGCCAAGGGCAGAACACTGAAGCTTTCTTT. Translated, it gives CASSQGQNTEAFF.

This clone showed up just once. The V and J genes are TRBV6-5 and TRBJ1-6; a possible D gene is TRBD1 (5 bases). The CDR3 contains 13 residues. Germline loops: CDR1 MNHEY, CDR2 SVGAGI. The V gene lost 0 bases and the J gene lost 8 bases, with 5 bases spanning the gap. The CDR3 nucleotides are TGTGCCAGCAGTTACTCAGGGGATTCACCCCTCCACTTT. The encoded protein is CASSYSGDSPLHF.

The chain joins TRBV21-1 to TRBJ1-1; TRBD1 is taken as the D call from the table, unchecked against the DNA. TRBV21-1 is classified as a pseudogene. The CDR3 sequence is 14 residues long. Here the CDR3 DNA reads TGTGCCAGCAGAGACAGGCGAATGAACACTGAAGCTTTCTTT. Encoded protein: CASRDRRMNTEAFF.

This chain joins TRBV6-5 and TRBJ1-6, with D tentatively TRBD1 (5 bases). CDR3 size: 15 residues. Germline V gene data show CDR1 as MNHEY and CDR2 as SVGAGI. Trimming pared 0 bases from V and 10 bases from J, leaving 13 bases between. The CDR3 DNA reads TGTGCCAGCAGTTACTCAGTCCAGGGTGTCTCACCCCTCCACTTT. Protein: CASSYSVQGVSPLHF.

The J gene is TRBJ1-4, the V gene TRBV6-2 or TRBV6-3, with 9 bases that match TRBD1. In germline, CDR1 is MNHEY, CDR2 SVGEGT. This CDR3 spans 16 amino acids. Losses at the gene ends were 6 bases for V and 7 bases for J; bases not matched to a gene: 12. CDR3 residues: CASSHTVTGGSEKLFF. In DNA, the CDR3 is TGTGCCAGCAGCCACACCGTGACAGGGGGAAGTGAAAAACTGTTTTTT.

The V and J genes are TRBV4-2 and TRBJ2-1; 7 nucleotides align to TRBD2. V was pared by 5 bases and J by 5 bases, with 9 bases of the junction left unmatched. Germline V CDR1 and CDR2: LGHNA, YNFKEQ. The CDR3 has 15 amino acids. DNA of the CDR3: TGTGCCAGCAGCGCTCGCGGGGGTCCAGACAATGAGCAGTTCTTC. Its translation: CASSARGGPDNEQFF.

The chain joins TRBV6-4 to TRBJ2-7; 10 nucleotides align to TRBD2. V dropped 7 bases and J dropped 3; count of bases not matched to a gene: 9. The CDR3 totals 15 residues. Germline lookup yields CDR1 MRHNA and CDR2 SNTAGT. The CDR3 DNA reads TGTGCCAGCACCCAGACTAGCGGGCCTAGCTACGAGCAGTACTTC. Protein sequence: CASTQTSGPSYEQYF.

The DNA of the CDR3 is TGCGCCAGCAGCAAGGGGGGACAGAGCTCTGGAAACACCATATATTTT. Translation: CASSKGGQSSGNTIYF. The chain carries TRBV4-1 and TRBJ1-3; 7 positions agree with TRBD1. V lost 5 bases, J lost 0 bases, and 7 bases stayed unmatched. The CDR3 consists of 16 residues. Germline loops: CDR1 MGHRA, CDR2 YSYEKL.

V and J are TRBV7-3 and TRBJ1-1, with D perhaps matching TRBD1 (5 bases). This CDR3 contains 13 residues. Trimming shortened V by 0 bases and J by 11 bases, and 13 bases separated the two germline ends. The germline V gene has CDR1 SGHTA and CDR2 FQGTGA. CDR3 loop: CASSLTSRDGAFF. The CDR3, as DNA: TGTGCCAGCAGCTTAACGTCCAGGGACGGTGCTTTCTTT.

V is TRBV19 and J is TRBJ2-2; 9 nucleotides match TRBD1. The CDR3 spans 15 residues. With V trimmed by 4 bases and J by 1 base, 1 base remained unmatched. The V gene's germline CDR1 is LNHDA and CDR2 SQIVND (reference sequence). Here the CDR3 reads CASSRDRVNTGELFF. The CDR3 DNA sequence: TGTGCCAGTAGTAGGGACAGGGTGAACACCGGGGAGCTGTTTTTT. The entire variable domain, with the rest obtained from reference TRBV19 and TRBJ2-2, is as follows: DGGITQSPKYLFRKEGQNVTLSCEQNLNHDAMYWYRQDPGQGLRLIYYSQIVNDFQKGDIAEGYSVSREKKESFPLTVTSAQKNPTAFYLCASSRDRVNTGELFFGEGSRLTVL.

The chain has TRBV11-3 and TRBJ2-7, with D perhaps matching TRBD1 (6 bases). CDR1 is SGHNT, CDR2 YENEEA, per germline. This CDR3 contains 13 residues. The V end was cut by 4 bases, the J end by 5 bases, with 12 bases between. The CDR3 here is CASSSRQVNEQYF. CDR3 nucleotides: TGTGCCAGCAGCTCCAGACAGGTTAACGAGCAGTACTTC.

Notes on this clone: The same CDR3 also results from other DNA sequences found in this sample. This chain connects TRBV4-1 to TRBJ1-1; TRBD1 aligns across 7 bases. The CDR3 runs 14 residues. Germline V gene lookup returns CDR1 MGHRA and CDR2 YSYEKL. V lost 4 bases, J lost 2 bases, and 4 bases stayed unmatched. CDR3 amino acids: CASSPRQGNTEAFF. The CDR3 DNA reads as TGCGCCAGCAGCCCTAGACAGGGCAACACTGAAGCTTTCTTT.

The chain combines TRBV19 with TRBJ1-3; D not certain. The V gene's germline CDR1 is LNHDA and CDR2 SQIVND (reference sequence). There are 13 residues in the CDR3. Trimming stripped 5 bases from V and 4 bases from J, with 9 bases between. The CDR3 sequence: CASSGVGGNTIYF. The CDR3, as DNA: TGTGCCAGTAGTGGGGTCGGGGGAAACACCATATATTTT.

This chain connects TRBV7-9 to TRBJ2-2; 8 bases match TRBD1. The ends lost 5 bases at V and 5 bases at J; junction bases unmatched: 7. The CDR3 contains 15 residues. Germline assignment: CDR1 SEHNR and CDR2 FQNEAQ (reference sequence). CDR3 sequence (DNA): TGTGCCAGCAGCCCCTGGACAGGGAGGACCGGGGAGCTGTTTTTT. This translates into CASSPWTGRTGELFF.

J is TRBJ2-1 and V is TRBV7-2, with 7 bases lining up with TRBD2. The CDR3 is 16 amino acids. Germline lookup yields CDR1 SGHTA and CDR2 FQGNSA. With 1 base clipped from V and 4 bases from J, the junction kept 7 bases outside the gene matches. As DNA, the CDR3 is TGTGCCAGCAGCTTAGGGGGTAGCGGGCATTACAATGAGCAGTTCTTC. Translating it yields CASSLGGSGHYNEQFF.

Notes on this clone: Other nucleotide sequences from this sample produce the same CDR3. The chain couples TRBV4-1 to TRBJ1-1, with a weak D call TRBD1 (5 bases). V was clipped by 1 base and J by 1 base, with 10 bases between them. The CDR3 is made up of 15 amino acids. CDR1 MGHRA and CDR2 YSYEKL come from the germline V gene. DNA for the CDR3: TGCGCCAGCAGCCAAGCCTCGGGGCCGAACACTGAAGCTTTCTTT. It is translated as CASSQASGPNTEAFF.

V and J are TRBV3-1 (or the pseudogene TRBV3-2) and TRBJ1-2, with D maybe TRBD1 (6 bases). The CDR3 sequence is 15 residues long. The V gene's germline CDR1 is LGHDT and CDR2 YNNKEL (reference sequence). Trimming removed 3 bases at V and 4 bases at J, with 15 bases between. CDR3 sequence reads: CASSQGGAEAYGYTF. CDR3 coding DNA: TGTGCCAGCAGCCAGGGGGGCGCGGAAGCCTATGGCTACACCTTC.

This clone was seen once. The chain carries TRBV12-3 or TRBV12-4 and TRBJ1-4, with D possibly being TRBD1 (5 bases). V gave up 5 bases and J gave up 10 bases, with 14 bases separating them. The CDR3 spans 13 residues. CDR3 bases: TGTGCCAGCAGTCAGGCATCGGGGGGAAAACTGTTTTTT. This gives the protein CASSQASGGKLFF.

For the CDR3, the DNA is TGTGCCAGCAGCGGACTAGGGGAGACCCAGTACTTC. It encodes CASSGLGETQYF. The genes are TRBV7-9 and TRBJ2-5, with 7 bases identical to TRBD2. CDR1 is SEHNR and CDR2 is FQNEAQ in the germline V gene (reference sequence). V lost 5 bases and J lost 5; bases outside the gene matches: 2. The CDR3 is 12 residues long. Full variable domain (missing parts from reference TRBV7-9 and TRBJ2-5): DTGVSQNPRHKITKRGQNVTFRCDPISEHNRLYWYRQTLGQGPEFLTYFQNEAQLEKSRLLSDRFSAERPKGSFSTLEIQRTEQGDSAMYLCASSGLGETQYFGPGTRLLVL.

V usage is TRBV6-5 and J usage is TRBJ1-2; a weak D match, TRBD1 (6 bases). This CDR3 comprises 14 residues. V lost 0 bases, J lost 5 bases, and 10 bases lay in between. Germline V gives CDR1 MNHEY, CDR2 SVGAGI. This chain's CDR3 is CASSYSGAGYGYTF. CDR3 sequence (DNA): TGTGCCAGCAGTTACTCGGGGGCGGGGTATGGCTACACCTTC.

As concerns this clone: The same CDR3 is also encoded by other DNA sequences in this sample. The chain recombines TRBV18 with TRBJ1-2; D gene ambiguous. Trimming stripped 2 bases from V and 4 bases from J, with 8 bases between. Looked up from germline, CDR1 is KGHSH and CDR2 is LQKENI. The CDR3 consists of 13 residues. CDR3 amino acids: CASSPGQIYGYTF. In DNA form, the CDR3 reads TGTGCCAGCTCACCAGGCCAGATCTATGGCTACACCTTC.

A single count supports this clone. The chain combines TRBV6-1 with TRBJ1-6; 8 nucleotides agree with TRBD1. The germline V gene encodes CDR1 MNHNS and CDR2 SASEGT. This CDR3 spans 17 amino acids. The V segment lost 4 bases and the J segment 0 bases; nucleotides outside the gene matches: 5. CDR3 sequence: CASSARQGRSYNSPLHF. CDR3 DNA sequence: TGTGCCAGCAGTGCCAGACAGGGGCGCTCCTATAATTCACCCCTCCACTTT.

This rearrangement joins TRBV14 to TRBJ1-4; maybe TRBD1 (6 bases). Germline CDR1 SGHDN, CDR2 FVKESK. V dropped 1 base and J dropped 8 bases, with 11 bases sitting between them. The CDR3 runs to 14 residues. CDR3 coding DNA: TGTGCCAGCAGCCAAGGACAGGTGGGCGAAAAACTGTTTTTT. Protein product: CASSQGQVGEKLFF.

V usage is TRBV9 and J usage is TRBJ1-6; a possible D gene is TRBD1 (5 bases). V was shortened by 2 bases and J by 9 bases, with 9 bases between the two germline ends. CDR1 is SGDLS and CDR2 is YYNGEE in the germline V gene. The CDR3 extends over 13 amino acids. CDR3 region: CASSVPGRSPLHF. CDR3 nucleotide sequence: TGTGCCAGCAGCGTCCCAGGGCGTTCACCCCTCCACTTT.